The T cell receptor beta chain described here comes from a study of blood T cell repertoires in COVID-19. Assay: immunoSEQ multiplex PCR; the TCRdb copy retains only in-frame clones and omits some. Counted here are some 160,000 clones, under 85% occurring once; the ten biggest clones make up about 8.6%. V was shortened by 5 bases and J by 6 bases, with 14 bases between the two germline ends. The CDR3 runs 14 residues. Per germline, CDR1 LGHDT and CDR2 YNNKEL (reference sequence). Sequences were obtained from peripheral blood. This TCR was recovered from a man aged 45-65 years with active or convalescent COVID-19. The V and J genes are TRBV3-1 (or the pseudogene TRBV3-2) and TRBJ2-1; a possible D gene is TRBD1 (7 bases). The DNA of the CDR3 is TGTGCCAGCAGCTTTCTCCAGGGGGGCAATGAGCAGTTCTTC. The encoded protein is CASSFLQGGNEQFF.